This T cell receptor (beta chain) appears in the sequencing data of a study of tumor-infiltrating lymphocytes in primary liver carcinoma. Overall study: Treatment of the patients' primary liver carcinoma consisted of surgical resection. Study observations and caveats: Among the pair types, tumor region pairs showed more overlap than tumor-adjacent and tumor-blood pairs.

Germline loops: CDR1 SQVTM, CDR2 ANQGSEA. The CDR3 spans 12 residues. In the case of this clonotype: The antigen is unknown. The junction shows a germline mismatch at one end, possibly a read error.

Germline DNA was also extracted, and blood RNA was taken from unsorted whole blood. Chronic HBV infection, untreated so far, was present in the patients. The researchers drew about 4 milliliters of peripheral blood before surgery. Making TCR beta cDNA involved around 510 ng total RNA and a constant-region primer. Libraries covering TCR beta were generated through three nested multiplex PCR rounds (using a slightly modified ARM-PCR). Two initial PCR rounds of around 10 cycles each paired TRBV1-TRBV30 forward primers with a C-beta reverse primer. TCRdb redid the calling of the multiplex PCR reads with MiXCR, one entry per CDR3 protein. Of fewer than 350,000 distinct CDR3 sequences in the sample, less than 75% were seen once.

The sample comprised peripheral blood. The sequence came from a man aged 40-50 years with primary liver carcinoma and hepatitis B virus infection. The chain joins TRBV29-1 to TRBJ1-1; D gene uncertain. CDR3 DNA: TGCGGCGTCGGCGATATGAACACTGAAGCTTTCTTT. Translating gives CGVGDMNTEAFF.